A selection of T cell receptor beta chains follows, all from one sample in a study of radiotherapy plus CTLA-4 blockade in lung cancer. Some clones are missing from TCRdb's copy, which holds only in-frame ones; the method was immunoSEQ multiplex PCR. The repertoire includes 65,000 to 70,000 clones, 79% of them detected once, and roughly a tenth sits in the top ten. This specimen was peripheral blood, taken from a patient treated with radiotherapy plus ipilimumab. The receptors were gathered from a human donor with non-small cell lung cancer who had a complete response to radiotherapy plus ipilimumab. Both conserved end residues are part of each CDR3. Fields, in order: J gene, V gene, clone size, D gene, CDR3 protein, CDR3 DNA. The D gene is left open where the match is weak. Some rows mark clone size as missing; the rest say once, few, many or name a class of expanded clone.

j_call: TRBJ1-2; v_call: TRBV5-6; clone_size: NA; d_call: NA; cdr3_aa: CASSLVGYGYTF; cdr3_nt: TGTGCCAGCAGCTTAGTAGGCTATGGCTACACCTTC
j_call: TRBJ1-2; v_call: TRBV7-6; clone_size: NA; d_call: TRBD1; cdr3_aa: CASSFTGGGGYTF; cdr3_nt: TGTGCCAGCAGCTTTACAGGGGGCGGGGGCTACACCTTC
j_call: TRBJ1-5; v_call: TRBV6-5; clone_size: few; d_call: TRBD1; cdr3_aa: CASRLTGNQPQHF; cdr3_nt: TGTGCCAGCAGGCTGACAGGGAATCAGCCCCAGCATTTT
j_call: TRBJ1-5; v_call: TRBV15; clone_size: NA; d_call: NA; cdr3_aa: CATSREGNGNQPQHF; cdr3_nt: TGTGCCACCAGCAGAGAAGGGAACGGGAATCAGCCCCAGCATTTT
j_call: TRBJ1-5; v_call: TRBV19; clone_size: NA; d_call: TRBD1; cdr3_aa: CASSGTGTGLNQPQHF; cdr3_nt: TGTGCCAGTAGTGGAACCGGGACAGGCCTTAATCAGCCCCAGCATTTT
j_call: TRBJ1-6; v_call: TRBV19; clone_size: NA; d_call: NA; cdr3_aa: CASSIDPISYNSPLHF; cdr3_nt: TGTGCCAGTAGTATAGATCCGATCTCCTATAATTCACCCCTCCACTTT
j_call: TRBJ2-1; v_call: TRBV11-3; clone_size: NA; d_call: TRBD2; cdr3_aa: CASSWTSGPGSYNEQFF; cdr3_nt: TGTGCCAGCAGCTGGACTAGCGGACCTGGCTCCTACAATGAGCAGTTCTTC
j_call: TRBJ2-7; v_call: TRBV6-5; clone_size: NA; d_call: NA; cdr3_aa: CASKSYDEQYF; cdr3_nt: TGTGCCAGCAAAAGTTACGACGAGCAGTACTTC
j_call: TRBJ1-2; v_call: TRBV5-1; clone_size: NA; d_call: NA; cdr3_aa: CASSLTRPDYGYTF; cdr3_nt: TGCGCCAGCAGCTTGACCAGGCCTGACTATGGCTACACCTTC
j_call: TRBJ1-1; v_call: TRBV6-5; clone_size: once; d_call: TRBD1; cdr3_aa: CASSGSGTAEAFF; cdr3_nt: TGTGCCAGCAGTGGATCCGGGACAGCCGAAGCTTTCTTT
j_call: TRBJ1-2; v_call: TRBV27; clone_size: few; d_call: NA; cdr3_aa: CASSFGQNYGYTF; cdr3_nt: TGTGCCAGCAGTTTTGGACAGAACTATGGCTACACCTTC
j_call: TRBJ2-2; v_call: TRBV10-3; clone_size: once; d_call: TRBD2; cdr3_aa: CAIRNLAGGDTGELFF; cdr3_nt: TGTGCCATCAGAAATTTAGCGGGAGGTGACACCGGGGAGCTGTTTTTT
j_call: TRBJ2-1; v_call: TRBV5-4; clone_size: once; d_call: NA; cdr3_aa: CASSLEGRRNEQFF; cdr3_nt: TGTGCCAGCAGCTTAGAGGGGAGGAGGAATGAGCAGTTCTTC
j_call: TRBJ2-3; v_call: TRBV10-3; clone_size: NA; d_call: TRBD2; cdr3_aa: CAIRSRTSGATDTQYF; cdr3_nt: TGTGCCATCAGGTCCCGGACTAGCGGGGCAACAGATACGCAGTATTTT
j_call: TRBJ2-3; v_call: TRBV19; clone_size: NA; d_call: TRBD2; cdr3_aa: CASSPRDYTDTQYF; cdr3_nt: TGTGCCAGTAGTCCCAGGGACTACACAGATACGCAGTATTTT
j_call: TRBJ2-2; v_call: TRBV7-9; clone_size: NA; d_call: NA; cdr3_aa: CASTPGGANTGELFF; cdr3_nt: TGTGCCAGCACTCCGGGGGGCGCGAACACCGGGGAGCTGTTTTTT
j_call: TRBJ2-2; v_call: TRBV2; clone_size: NA; d_call: NA; cdr3_aa: CASFGAGELFF; cdr3_nt: TGTGCCAGCTTTGGGGCCGGGGAGCTGTTTTTT
j_call: TRBJ2-7; v_call: TRBV19; clone_size: few; d_call: TRBD2; cdr3_aa: CASSFAGGSTYEQYF; cdr3_nt: TGTGCCAGTAGTTTCGCGGGGGGCTCAACCTACGAGCAGTACTTC
j_call: TRBJ2-5; v_call: TRBV14; clone_size: few; d_call: NA; cdr3_aa: CASNPGTWGETQYF; cdr3_nt: TGTGCCAGCAATCCGGGGACCTGGGGAGAGACCCAGTACTTC
j_call: TRBJ2-5; v_call: TRBV5-1; clone_size: NA; d_call: TRBD2; cdr3_aa: CASSWKSGGEETQYF; cdr3_nt: TGCGCCAGCAGCTGGAAGAGCGGGGGGGAAGAGACCCAGTACTTC
j_call: TRBJ1-4; v_call: TRBV9; clone_size: NA; d_call: NA; cdr3_aa: CASNKGGGGEKLFF; cdr3_nt: TGTGCCAGCAACAAGGGTGGGGGAGGTGAAAAACTGTTTTTT
j_call: TRBJ1-3; v_call: TRBV30; clone_size: once; d_call: NA; cdr3_aa: CAWSSSSGNTIYF; cdr3_nt: TGTGCCTGGAGTAGTAGCAGCGGAAACACCATATATTTT
j_call: TRBJ2-5; v_call: TRBV2; clone_size: NA; d_call: NA; cdr3_aa: CASSAGHQETQYF; cdr3_nt: TGTGCCAGCAGCGCCGGCCACCAAGAGACCCAGTACTTC
j_call: TRBJ2-3; v_call: TRBV10-1; clone_size: NA; d_call: NA; cdr3_aa: CASSEGQMGSADTQYF; cdr3_nt: TGCGCCAGCAGTGAGGGACAGATGGGTTCTGCAGATACGCAGTATTTT
j_call: TRBJ2-1; v_call: TRBV30; clone_size: NA; d_call: TRBD2; cdr3_aa: CAWSLSGSGEQFF; cdr3_nt: TGTGCCTGGAGTTTAAGCGGGAGCGGGGAGCAGTTCTTC
j_call: TRBJ2-1; v_call: TRBV20-1; clone_size: NA; d_call: NA; cdr3_aa: CSARGYNEQFF; cdr3_nt: TGCAGTGCTAGAGGGTACAATGAGCAGTTCTTC
j_call: TRBJ2-1; v_call: TRBV6-5; clone_size: NA; d_call: TRBD2; cdr3_aa: CASRGSGGVGNEQFF; cdr3_nt: TGTGCCAGCAGAGGTAGCGGGGGGGTTGGGAATGAGCAGTTCTTC
j_call: TRBJ2-1; v_call: TRBV2; clone_size: NA; d_call: TRBD2; cdr3_aa: CASSKVASGGAGNEQFF; cdr3_nt: TGTGCCAGCAGTAAGGTGGCTAGCGGGGGGGCCGGGAATGAGCAGTTCTTC
j_call: TRBJ2-1; v_call: TRBV7-8; clone_size: NA; d_call: NA; cdr3_aa: CASRESTDTYTDNEQFF; cdr3_nt: TGTGCCAGCAGAGAATCCACCGACACATACACCGACAATGAGCAGTTCTTC
j_call: TRBJ2-3; v_call: TRBV11-2; clone_size: NA; d_call: NA; cdr3_aa: CASSSPGTDSTDTQYF; cdr3_nt: TGTGCCAGCAGCTCCCCCGGGACGGATAGCACAGATACGCAGTATTTT
j_call: TRBJ2-5; v_call: TRBV30; clone_size: NA; d_call: TRBD2; cdr3_aa: CAWSVGGARETQYF; cdr3_nt: TGTGCCTGGAGTGTCGGGGGGGCTAGGGAGACCCAGTACTTC
j_call: TRBJ2-7; v_call: TRBV6-7; clone_size: NA; d_call: TRBD1; cdr3_aa: CASGQGAQMVSYEQYF; cdr3_nt: TGTGCCAGTGGACAGGGGGCGCAAATGGTATCCTACGAGCAGTACTTC
j_call: TRBJ2-1; v_call: TRBV11-2; clone_size: NA; d_call: TRBD2; cdr3_aa: CASTPGLAGGTLVNEQFF; cdr3_nt: TGTGCCAGCACCCCGGGACTAGCGGGGGGCACCCTCGTGAATGAGCAGTTCTTC
j_call: TRBJ2-1; v_call: TRBV4-2; clone_size: NA; d_call: TRBD2; cdr3_aa: CASSQVSLAGNNEQFF; cdr3_nt: TGTGCCAGCAGCCAAGTTTCACTAGCGGGGAACAATGAGCAGTTCTTC
j_call: TRBJ2-5; v_call: TRBV7-2; clone_size: NA; d_call: TRBD2; cdr3_aa: CASSNRLAGAETQYF; cdr3_nt: TGTGCCAGCAGTAATCGACTAGCGGGGGCGGAGACCCAGTACTTC
j_call: TRBJ1-2; v_call: TRBV19; clone_size: NA; d_call: TRBD1; cdr3_aa: CASSDSGTGGVRGYTF; cdr3_nt: TGTGCCAGTAGTGACTCCGGGACAGGAGGGGTAAGGGGCTACACCTTC
j_call: TRBJ1-1; v_call: TRBV29-1; clone_size: NA; d_call: TRBD1; cdr3_aa: CSASTGGYTEAFF; cdr3_nt: TGCAGCGCATCGACAGGGGGCTACACTGAAGCTTTCTTT